The 8 T cell receptor beta chains reported below all come from one sample, sequenced in a study of blood T cell repertoires in COVID-19. Produced via immunoSEQ multiplex PCR; TCRdb's table is partial and in-frame only. Of under 250,000 clones in the sample, 75% to 85% are singletons; the top ten hold roughly 13%. Material: peripheral blood. Receptors originate from a human donor in a cohort sampled during active COVID-19.

The chain has TRBV6-5 and TRBJ2-7; TRBD2 matches 8 bases. The CDR3 is made up of 15 amino acids. The germline CDR1 and CDR2 sequences are MNHEY and SVGAGI. V lost 6 bases and J lost 0; bases outside the gene matches: 7. In DNA form, the CDR3 reads TGTGCCAGCAGCCCGCCGGGGGGGCGCTCCTACGAGCAGTACTTC. It translates to CASSPPGGRSYEQYF.

V and J are TRBV14 and TRBJ1-1; D not certain. CDR1 and CDR2 (germline): SGHDN, FVKESK. Trimming stripped 5 bases from V and 0 bases from J, with 7 bases between. CDR3 length: 13 residues. The CDR3 region is CASSLTVNTEAFF. The CDR3 DNA reads as TGTGCCAGCAGCTTAACAGTGAACACTGAAGCTTTCTTT. Full variable domain (remainder filled in from reference TRBV14 and TRBJ1-1): EAGVTQFPSHSVIEKGQTVTLRCDPISGHDNLYWYRRVMGKEIKFLLHFVKESKQDESGMPNNRFLAERTGGTYSTLKVQPAELEDSGVYFCASSLTVNTEAFFGQGTRLTVV.

The V call is TRBV2, the J call TRBJ1-5; perhaps TRBD1 as D (6 bases). CDR1 and CDR2 (germline): SNHLY, FYNNEI. This CDR3 is built from 15 residues. Trimming took 6 bases from V and 0 from J, leaving 12 bases between them. The CDR3 DNA reads as TGTGCCAGCAGCCCAAACAGGGCTAGCAATCAGCCCCAGCATTTT. This encodes CASSPNRASNQPQHF.

The genes are TRBV10-2 and TRBJ2-5; TRBD1 matches at 12 bases. CDR1 and CDR2 from the germline V gene are WSHSY and SAAADI. The CDR3 runs 15 residues. V shed 3 bases and J 5 bases; nucleotides not matched to a gene: 4. The CDR3 sequence is CASSDGTGGAETQYF. The DNA for the CDR3 is TGCGCCAGCAGTGATGGGACAGGGGGCGCGGAGACCCAGTACTTC.

CDR3 sequence reads: CASSQAPGTSTDTQYF. CDR3 DNA sequence: TGTGCCAGCAGCCAAGCGCCCGGGACTAGCACAGATACGCAGTATTTT. The gene calls are TRBV14 and TRBJ2-3, with D possibly being TRBD2 (6 bases). Germline assignment: CDR1 SGHDN and CDR2 FVKESK. V lost 1 base, J lost 0 bases, and 11 bases lay in between. CDR3 length equals 16 residues.

CDR3 bases: TGTGCCAGCAGTTTATGGCCTAGCGGGAGGGCCTACGAGCAGTACTTC. Its protein product is CASSLWPSGRAYEQYF. V and J are TRBV28 and TRBJ2-7, with 12 bases that match TRBD2. CDR3 length equals 16 residues. V lost 0 bases and J lost 2; bases outside the gene matches: 2. Germline-derived CDR1 and CDR2 are MDHEN and SYDVKM.

The CDR3 region is CASSPRTGADTQYF. In nucleotides, the CDR3 is TGTGCCAGCAGCCCACGGACAGGGGCAGATACGCAGTATTTT. The chain links TRBV9 to TRBJ2-3, with TRBD1 identical over 9 bases. V lost 4 bases to trimming and J lost 4 bases; unmatched junction nucleotides: 4. The length of the CDR3 is 14 residues. The germline V gene has CDR1 SGDLS and CDR2 YYNGEE.

CDR3: CASSARQGNTEAFF. CDR3 DNA sequence: TGTGCCAGCAGTGCGCGACAGGGGAATACTGAAGCTTTCTTT. The V gene is TRBV2, the J gene TRBJ1-1; TRBD1 agrees at 8 bases. The CDR3 loop spans 14 amino acids. J lost 5 bases, V lost 4 bases, and 6 bases had no gene match. CDR1 is SNHLY, CDR2 FYNNEI, per germline.